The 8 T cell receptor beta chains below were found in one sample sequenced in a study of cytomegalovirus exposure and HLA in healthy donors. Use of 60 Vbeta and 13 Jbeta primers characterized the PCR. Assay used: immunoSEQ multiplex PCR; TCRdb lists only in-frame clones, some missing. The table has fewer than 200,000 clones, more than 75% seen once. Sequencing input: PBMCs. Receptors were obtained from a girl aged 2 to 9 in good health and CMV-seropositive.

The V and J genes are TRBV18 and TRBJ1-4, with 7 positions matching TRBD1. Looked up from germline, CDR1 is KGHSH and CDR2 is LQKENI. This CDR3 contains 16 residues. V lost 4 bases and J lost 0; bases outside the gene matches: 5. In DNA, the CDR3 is TGTGCCAGCTCACAGGGGGCCCTAGCAACTAATGAAAAACTGTTTTTT. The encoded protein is CASSQGALATNEKLFF.

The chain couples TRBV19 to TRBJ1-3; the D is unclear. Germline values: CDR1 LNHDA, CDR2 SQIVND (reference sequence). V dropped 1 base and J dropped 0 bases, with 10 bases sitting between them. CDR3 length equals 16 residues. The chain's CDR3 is CASSIGSLSSGNTIYF. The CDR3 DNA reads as TGTGCCAGTAGTATAGGAAGCCTGAGCTCTGGAAACACCATATATTTT.

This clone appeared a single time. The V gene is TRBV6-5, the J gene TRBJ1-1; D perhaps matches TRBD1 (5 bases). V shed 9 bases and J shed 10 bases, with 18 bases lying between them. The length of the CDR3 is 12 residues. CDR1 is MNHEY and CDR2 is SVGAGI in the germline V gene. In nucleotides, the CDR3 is TGTGCCAGTAGGGGTAGGGCTTGGGGAGCTTTCTTT. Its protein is CASRGRAWGAFF.

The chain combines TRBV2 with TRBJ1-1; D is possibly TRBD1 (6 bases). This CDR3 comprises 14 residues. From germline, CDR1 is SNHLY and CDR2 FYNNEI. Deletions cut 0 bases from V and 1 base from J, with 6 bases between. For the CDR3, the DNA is TGTGCCAGCAGTGAAGCACAGGGGAACACTGAAGCTTTCTTT. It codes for CASSEAQGNTEAFF.

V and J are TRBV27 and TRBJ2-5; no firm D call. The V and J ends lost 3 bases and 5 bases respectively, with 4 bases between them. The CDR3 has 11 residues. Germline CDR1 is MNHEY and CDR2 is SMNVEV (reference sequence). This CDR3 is CASSFLETQYF. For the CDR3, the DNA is TGTGCCAGCAGTTTTCTTGAGACCCAGTACTTC.

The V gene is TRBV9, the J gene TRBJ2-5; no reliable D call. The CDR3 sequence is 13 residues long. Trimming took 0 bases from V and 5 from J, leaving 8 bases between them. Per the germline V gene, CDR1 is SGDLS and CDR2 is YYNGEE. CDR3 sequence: CASSVASRETQYF. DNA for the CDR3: TGTGCCAGCAGCGTAGCCAGCAGGGAGACCCAGTACTTC.

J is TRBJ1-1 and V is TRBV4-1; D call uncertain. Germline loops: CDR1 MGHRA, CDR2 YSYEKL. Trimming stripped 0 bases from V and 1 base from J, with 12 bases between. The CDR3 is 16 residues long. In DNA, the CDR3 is TGCGCCAGCAGCCAAGAGACCCGGGTACCGAACACTGAAGCTTTCTTT. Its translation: CASSQETRVPNTEAFF.

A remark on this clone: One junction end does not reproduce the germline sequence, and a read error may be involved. This chain's CDR3 is CSSEGQGQETQYF. The DNA for the CDR3 is TGTTCCAGCGAGGGACAGGGTCAAGAGACCCAGTACTTC. V and J are TRBV7-9 and TRBJ2-5; TRBD1 aligns across 9 bases. The CDR3 has 13 residues. The germline CDR1 and CDR2 sequences are SEHNR and FQNEAQ (reference sequence). The full variable domain, in which reference TRBV7-9 and TRBJ2-5 provide the parts outside the CDR3, is DTGVSQNPRHKITKRGQNVTFRCDPISEHNRLYWYRQTLGQGPEFLTYFQNEAQLEKSRLLSDRFSAERPKGSFSTLEIQRTEQGDSAMYLCSSEGQGQETQYFGPGTRLLVL.